The 5 T cell receptor beta chains given below trace back to one sample, sequenced in a study of blood T cell repertoires in COVID-19. Profiling relied on immunoSEQ multiplex PCR, and the TCRdb table lists in-frame clones only, not all of them. The sample has 130,000 to 150,000 clones, roughly 82% seen once; the top ten hold about 10%. Sequencing input: peripheral blood. The receptors shown here come from a man in his 60s with active or convalescent COVID-19.

The chain carries TRBV12-3 or TRBV12-4 and TRBJ1-1; 7 nucleotides align to TRBD1. The CDR3 runs 12 residues. V trimming: 6 bases; J trimming: 5 bases; junction bases outside the gene matches: 3. The CDR3 reads CASRTTGTEAFF. Written as DNA, the CDR3 is TGTGCCAGCAGAACGACAGGGACTGAAGCTTTCTTT.

The CDR3 nucleotides read TGTGCCAGCAGTCCAGGGGGAACAGGGGGCAATCAGCCCCAGCATTTT. It translates to CASSPGGTGGNQPQHF. The rearrangement uses TRBV5-5 and TRBJ1-5; 7 nucleotides line up with TRBD1. Trimming took 5 bases from V and 2 from J; bases not matched to a gene: 10. This CDR3 has 16 residues. Germline CDR1 and CDR2: SGHKS and YYEKEE (reference sequence).

This clone is a singleton in its sample. The rearrangement joins TRBV15 to TRBJ2-1, with 11 bases matching TRBD2. CDR3 length: 16 amino acids. Per the germline V gene, CDR1 is LNHNV and CDR2 is YYDKDF (reference sequence). With 3 bases clipped from V and 5 bases from J, the junction kept 6 bases outside the gene matches. CDR3 nucleotide sequence: TGTGCCACCAGCAGTTCCGGGACTAGCGGTCACAATGAGCAGTTCTTC. Translated: CATSSSGTSGHNEQFF.

The chain employs TRBV9 and TRBJ1-2; no firm D call. V lost 4 bases and J 7 bases, leaving 20 bases between the germline ends. CDR1 and CDR2 from the germline V gene are SGDLS and YYNGEE. The CDR3 is made up of 15 amino acids. The CDR3 DNA reads TGTGCCAGCAGCCCGATAGGCCGGGGTTTCGGTGGCTACACCTTC. It specifies CASSPIGRGFGGYTF.

The chain is built from TRBV11-2 and TRBJ2-3, with 7 nucleotides matching TRBD2. The CDR3 is 16 amino acids. V dropped 5 bases and J dropped 1; count of bases not matched to a gene: 9. Germline CDR1 is SGHAT and CDR2 is FQNNGV. The CDR3 coding sequence is TGTGCCAGCAGCCATCTAATTCGGGGGGGCACAGATACGCAGTATTTT. Amino acid sequence: CASSHLIRGGTDTQYF.